A selection of T cell receptor beta chains follows, all from one sample in a study of shared clonotypes between healthy human individuals. The repertoire was sequenced with immunoSEQ multiplex PCR; TCRdb's copy has only in-frame clones and lacks some. The repertoire has 1.5 million to 2.5 million clones, about 94% of them found once; the top ten carry 1% to 1.5%. Input material: naive CD8+ T cells sorted from blood. All receptors derive from a young man in good health. Both conserved end residues are part of each CDR3. A D gene is named only where the DNA matches it firmly.

D gene: NA
V gene: TRBV11-2
J gene: TRBJ1-1
CDR3 protein: CASSYTENTEAFF
CDR3 DNA: TGTGCCAGCAGCTATACAGAGAACACTGAAGCTTTCTTT

D gene: NA
V gene: TRBV28
J gene: TRBJ1-5
CDR3 protein: CASSPGPGLYNQPQHF
CDR3 DNA: TGTGCCAGCAGTCCCGGTCCGGGGCTTTACAATCAGCCCCAGCATTTT

D gene: TRBD1
V gene: TRBV9
J gene: TRBJ2-1
CDR3 protein: CASSGLIGTGEDNEQFF
CDR3 DNA: TGTGCCAGCAGCGGACTAATCGGGACAGGGGAGGACAATGAGCAGTTCTTC

D gene: TRBD2
V gene: TRBV5-6
J gene: TRBJ2-7
CDR3 protein: CASSFWTGGTSGVYEQYF
CDR3 DNA: TGTGCCAGCAGCTTTTGGACCGGCGGGACTAGCGGGGTCTACGAGCAGTACTTC

D gene: NA
V gene: TRBV6-5
J gene: TRBJ2-7
CDR3 protein: CASSYDSHEQYF
CDR3 DNA: TGTGCCAGCAGTTACGACAGCCACGAGCAGTACTTC

D gene: NA
V gene: TRBV30
J gene: TRBJ2-5
CDR3 protein: CAWSVSNQETQYF
CDR3 DNA: TGTGCCTGGAGTGTTAGTAACCAAGAGACCCAGTACTTC

D gene: NA
V gene: TRBV28
J gene: TRBJ1-1
CDR3 protein: CASSLIREPMNTEAFF
CDR3 DNA: TGTGCCAGCAGTTTAATCCGAGAACCAATGAACACTGAAGCTTTCTTT

D gene: NA
V gene: TRBV6-1
J gene: TRBJ1-2
CDR3 protein: CASSEGQTYGYTF
CDR3 DNA: TGTGCCAGCAGTGAAGGGCAGACCTATGGCTACACCTTC

D gene: NA
V gene: TRBV4-3
J gene: TRBJ2-1
CDR3 protein: CASSQVESPQYNEQFF
CDR3 DNA: TGCGCCAGCAGCCAAGTCGAGAGCCCACAATACAATGAGCAGTTCTTC

D gene: NA
V gene: TRBV30
J gene: TRBJ1-5
CDR3 protein: CAWSEGTASNQPQHF
CDR3 DNA: TGTGCCTGGAGTGAAGGCACCGCTAGCAATCAGCCCCAGCATTTT

D gene: NA
V gene: TRBV29-1
J gene: TRBJ1-1
CDR3 protein: CSVQENTEAFF
CDR3 DNA: TGCAGCGTGCAGGAGAACACTGAAGCTTTCTTT

D gene: NA
V gene: TRBV5-1
J gene: TRBJ1-1
CDR3 protein: CASSFGLGTEAFF
CDR3 DNA: TGCGCCAGCAGCTTCGGCCTTGGCACTGAAGCTTTCTTT

D gene: NA
V gene: TRBV9
J gene: TRBJ2-5
CDR3 protein: CASSVVQVGAQYF
CDR3 DNA: TGTGCCAGCAGCGTAGTGCAGGTCGGGGCCCAGTACTTC

D gene: NA
V gene: TRBV4-1
J gene: TRBJ2-1
CDR3 protein: CASSLWTDDNEQFF
CDR3 DNA: TGCGCCAGCAGCCTTTGGACAGATGACAATGAGCAGTTCTTC

D gene: TRBD2
V gene: TRBV7-3
J gene: TRBJ2-1
CDR3 protein: CASSLGGLAGKYNEQFF
CDR3 DNA: TGTGCCAGCAGCTTAGGCGGGCTAGCGGGGAAGTACAATGAGCAGTTCTTC

D gene: NA
V gene: TRBV30
J gene: TRBJ1-1
CDR3 protein: CAWSPVLGNTEAFF
CDR3 DNA: TGTGCCTGGAGTCCCGTCTTGGGGAACACTGAAGCTTTCTTT

D gene: NA
V gene: TRBV6-6
J gene: TRBJ2-1
CDR3 protein: CASSYSNTPYNEQFF
CDR3 DNA: TGTGCCAGCAGTTACTCAAACACGCCCTACAATGAGCAGTTCTTC

D gene: NA
V gene: TRBV7-9
J gene: TRBJ1-4
CDR3 protein: CASSLDFFGDTHNEKLFF
CDR3 DNA: TGTGCCAGCAGCTTAGATTTTTTTGGGGACACCCATAATGAAAAACTGTTTTTT

D gene: NA
V gene: TRBV4-3
J gene: TRBJ1-1
CDR3 protein: CASSQAVMNTEAFF
CDR3 DNA: TGCGCCAGCAGCCAAGCCGTCATGAACACTGAAGCTTTCTTT

D gene: TRBD1
V gene: TRBV6-5
J gene: TRBJ1-2
CDR3 protein: CASSYRGQDGYTF
CDR3 DNA: TGTGCCAGCAGCTACAGGGGGCAAGATGGCTACACCTTC

D gene: TRBD2
V gene: TRBV7-9
J gene: TRBJ2-5
CDR3 protein: CASSFPPGGQETQYF
CDR3 DNA: TGTGCCAGCAGCTTCCCCCCGGGGGGACAAGAGACCCAGTACTTC

D gene: NA
V gene: TRBV5-6
J gene: TRBJ2-5
CDR3 protein: CASSLVPRGREETQYF
CDR3 DNA: TGTGCCAGCAGCTTGGTGCCCCGCGGCCGGGAAGAGACCCAGTACTTC

D gene: NA
V gene: TRBV7-8
J gene: TRBJ2-7
CDR3 protein: CASSFDTGARGQYF
CDR3 DNA: TGTGCCAGCAGCTTCGACACGGGGGCGCGGGGGCAGTACTTC

D gene: TRBD1
V gene: TRBV27
J gene: TRBJ1-5
CDR3 protein: CASANRGAWGGQPQHF
CDR3 DNA: TGTGCCAGCGCGAACAGGGGCGCCTGGGGGGGGCAGCCCCAGCATTTT

D gene: NA
V gene: TRBV27
J gene: TRBJ1-5
CDR3 protein: CASSNGGQPQHF
CDR3 DNA: TGTGCCAGCTCCAATGGGGGTCAGCCCCAGCATTTT

D gene: TRBD1
V gene: TRBV4-1
J gene: TRBJ1-1
CDR3 protein: CASSQDRTGGTEAFF
CDR3 DNA: TGCGCCAGCAGCCAAGATCGGACAGGGGGCACTGAAGCTTTCTTT

D gene: NA
V gene: TRBV29-1
J gene: TRBJ2-5
CDR3 protein: CSVVYKQNQETQYF
CDR3 DNA: TGCAGCGTTGTTTATAAGCAAAACCAAGAGACCCAGTACTTC

D gene: TRBD1
V gene: TRBV5-1
J gene: TRBJ2-7
CDR3 protein: CASSLAAGGPLEQYF
CDR3 DNA: TGCGCCAGCAGCTTGGCGGCAGGGGGCCCCCTTGAGCAGTACTTC

D gene: TRBD2
V gene: TRBV7-2
J gene: TRBJ2-1
CDR3 protein: CASSWRETYNEQFF
CDR3 DNA: TGTGCCAGCAGCTGGCGGGAGACCTACAATGAGCAGTTCTTC

D gene: NA
V gene: TRBV5-6
J gene: TRBJ2-7
CDR3 protein: CASSPGLAYEQYF
CDR3 DNA: TGTGCCAGCAGTCCCGGACTCGCGTACGAGCAGTACTTC

D gene: NA
V gene: TRBV4-1
J gene: TRBJ2-7
CDR3 protein: CASSQEGRPAYEQYF
CDR3 DNA: TGCGCCAGCAGCCAAGAGGGACGGCCCGCTTACGAGCAGTACTTC

D gene: TRBD2
V gene: TRBV5-1
J gene: TRBJ2-1
CDR3 protein: CASQSLAGADEQFF
CDR3 DNA: TGCGCCAGCCAGAGCCTAGCGGGAGCTGATGAGCAGTTCTTC

D gene: TRBD2
V gene: TRBV4-3
J gene: TRBJ2-3
CDR3 protein: CASSQDLVQGREGPDTQYF
CDR3 DNA: TGCGCCAGCAGCCAAGATCTTGTCCAAGGGCGGGAGGGCCCAGATACGCAGTATTTT

D gene: NA
V gene: TRBV29-1
J gene: TRBJ1-2
CDR3 protein: CSVEGENGYTF
CDR3 DNA: TGCAGCGTTGAAGGTGAAAATGGCTACACCTTC

D gene: NA
V gene: TRBV29-1
J gene: TRBJ2-7
CDR3 protein: CSVEVRAGLSEQYF
CDR3 DNA: TGCAGCGTTGAAGTCCGGGCAGGATTAAGCGAGCAGTACTTC

D gene: NA
V gene: TRBV6-1
J gene: TRBJ2-7
CDR3 protein: CASSPTGYEQYF
CDR3 DNA: TGTGCCAGCAGTCCGACAGGCTACGAGCAGTACTTC

D gene: NA
V gene: TRBV5-1
J gene: TRBJ1-6
CDR3 protein: CASSLEGGLYSPLHF
CDR3 DNA: TGCGCCAGCAGCTTGGAGGGGGGCCTGTATTCACCCCTCCACTTT

D gene: TRBD2
V gene: TRBV27
J gene: TRBJ2-7
CDR3 protein: CASSLGLAGGPDEQYF
CDR3 DNA: TGTGCCAGCAGTTTGGGGTTGGCGGGAGGGCCGGACGAGCAGTACTTC

D gene: NA
V gene: TRBV7-9
J gene: TRBJ1-3
CDR3 protein: CATYQGSGNTIYF
CDR3 DNA: TGTGCCACCTACCAGGGTTCTGGAAACACCATATATTTT

D gene: NA
V gene: TRBV5-6
J gene: TRBJ1-2
CDR3 protein: CASSKTSGTSDGYTF
CDR3 DNA: TGTGCCAGCAGCAAGACCTCCGGGACCTCGGATGGCTACACCTTC

D gene: NA
V gene: TRBV5-1
J gene: TRBJ2-3
CDR3 protein: CASSLEVGGTDTQYF
CDR3 DNA: TGCGCCAGCAGCTTGGAGGTCGGGGGCACAGATACGCAGTATTTT